This T cell receptor beta chain was recorded in a study of memory B cells and T cells in multiple sclerosis. Study observations and caveats: Compartments had unequal clone-set sizes, affecting shared clonotype counts.

This CDR3 is built from 17 residues. The germline V gene encodes CDR1 SGHDN and CDR2 FVKESK. Trimming cost V 2 bases and J 1 base, with 17 bases left between them. This clone showed up just once. Its specificity is unknown. Some clones are missing from TCRdb's copy, which holds only in-frame ones; the method was immunoSEQ multiplex PCR. The sample records roughly 14,000 clones, approximately 70% being singletons. The sequence derives from a human donor with multiple sclerosis. The chain has TRBV14 and TRBJ1-1; D possibly corresponds to TRBD1 (6 bases). Sequenced material: memory (CD45RO+) CD4+ T cells from blood. CDR3: CASSQRGGLSGNTEAFF. The CDR3 region has the DNA TGTGCCAGCAGCCAACGGGGGGGCCTAAGTGGGAACACTGAAGCTTTCTTT.